This T cell receptor (beta chain) came from a study of cytomegalovirus exposure and HLA in healthy donors. Study details: Samples from HLA-typed donors yielded about 80 million unique TCRs in an early data release.

PCR used 60 Vbeta primers and 13 Jbeta primers. Assay: immunoSEQ multiplex PCR; the TCRdb copy retains only in-frame clones and omits some. The sample holds about 140,000 clones, approximately 84% seen once. In regard to this clone: Its cognate antigen is unknown.

The CDR3 spans 15 residues. Germline V gene data show CDR1 as MNHEY and CDR2 as SVGAGI. The trim removed 0 bases at V and 15 bases at J, leaving 7 bases unmatched. Notes on the study in general: It was likely that a cluster of highly shared sequence variants was a sequencing artifact. In terms of immune exposure information, only CMV serostatus was available. Reports showed the classifier diagnosing cytomegalovirus status with high specificity and sensitivity.

The TCR comes from a woman aged 40 to 50 in good health and CMV-seronegative. Sample: PBMCs. The chain combines TRBV6-5 with TRBJ2-1, with 14 bases identical to TRBD2. The CDR3 sequence is CASSYSGTSGRRVFF. The CDR3 DNA reads TGTGCCAGCAGTTACTCTGGGACTAGCGGGAGAAGGGTGTTCTTC.